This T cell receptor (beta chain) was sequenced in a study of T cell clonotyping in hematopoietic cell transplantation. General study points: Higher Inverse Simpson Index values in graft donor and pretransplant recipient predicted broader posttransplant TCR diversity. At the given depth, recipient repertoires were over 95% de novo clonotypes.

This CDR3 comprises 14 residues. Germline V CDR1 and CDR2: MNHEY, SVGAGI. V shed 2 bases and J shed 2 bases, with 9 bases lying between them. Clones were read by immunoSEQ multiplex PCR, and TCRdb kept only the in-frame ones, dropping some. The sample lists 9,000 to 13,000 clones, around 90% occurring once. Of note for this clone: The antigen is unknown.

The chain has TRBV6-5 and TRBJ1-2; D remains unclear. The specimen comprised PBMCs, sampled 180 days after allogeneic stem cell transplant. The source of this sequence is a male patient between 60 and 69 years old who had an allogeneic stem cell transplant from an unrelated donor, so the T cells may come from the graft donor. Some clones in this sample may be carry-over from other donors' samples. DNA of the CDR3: TGTGCCAGCAGTTACGGTCTGAGGAACTATGGCTACACCTTC. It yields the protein CASSYGLRNYGYTF.